This entry lists 12 T cell receptor beta chains sequenced from one sample in a study of CD8 T cells in Susac syndrome. An input of about 0.5 to 1 ug of RNA was subjected to reverse transcription using random hexamers. MiXCR was run by TCRdb on the immunoSEQ multiplex PCR reads, yielding one entry per CDR3 protein. The data show 120,000 or so distinct CDR3 sequences, about 93% seen once. Specimen: CD4+ T cells from PBMCs. These receptors were collected from a human donor in good health.

V gene TRBV19 combines with J gene TRBJ1-5; weak D call: TRBD1 (5 bases). CDR3 size: 12 residues. The V and J ends lost 8 bases and 8 bases respectively, with 13 bases between them. Looked up from germline, CDR1 is LNHDA and CDR2 is SQIVND (reference sequence). This chain's CDR3 is CASGVRDEPQHF. CDR3 bases: TGTGCCAGTGGGGTCAGGGACGAGCCCCAGCATTTT.

The chain combines TRBV7-9 with TRBJ2-3; D is unresolved. Between the trimmed V and J ends, which lost 2 bases and 0 bases, there was a span of 6 bases. The CDR3 covers 14 residues. Germline CDR1 SEHNR, CDR2 FQNEAQ (reference sequence). In DNA, the CDR3 is TGTGCCAGCAGCTTAAAACAGAGCACAGATACGCAGTATTTT. Encoded protein: CASSLKQSTDTQYF.

V and J are TRBV6-2 or TRBV6-3 and TRBJ2-5, with D perhaps given as TRBD1 or TRBD2 (5 bases each). Looked up from germline, CDR1 is MNHEY and CDR2 is SVGEGT. The CDR3 consists of 15 residues. Trimming pared 2 bases from V and 4 bases from J, leaving 14 bases between. CDR3 coding DNA: TGTGCCAGCAGTTACGCCGGGGCGACGGGAGAGACCCAGTACTTC. Encoded protein: CASSYAGATGETQYF.

The V gene is TRBV3-1, the J gene TRBJ2-5, with D hard to call. V lost 0 bases to trimming and J lost 3 bases, with 11 bases between them. CDR1 and CDR2 (germline): LGHDT, YNNKEL (reference sequence). The CDR3 runs 15 residues. Written as DNA, the CDR3 is TGTGCCAGCAGCCAAGACAGCAGAAAGGAAGAGACCCAGTACTTC. Translated, it gives CASSQDSRKEETQYF.

The rearrangement joins TRBV20-1 to TRBJ1-1; 7 bases match TRBD1. Unmatched junction bases numbered 6, after V lost 3 bases and J lost 2 bases. This CDR3 has 14 amino acids. Germline assignment: CDR1 DFQATT and CDR2 SNEGSKA (reference sequence). The CDR3 region has the DNA TGCAGTGCTAGCTTCGACAGGGCCAACACTGAAGCTTTCTTT. Translating gives CSASFDRANTEAFF.

This clonotype came up a few times. The V gene is TRBV5-1, the J gene TRBJ1-1, with 7 bases fitting TRBD1. Per the germline V gene, CDR1 is SGHRS and CDR2 is YFSETQ. This CDR3 region has 14 residues. V shed 0 bases, J shed 2 bases, and the junction held 1 base outside the gene matches. Here the CDR3 reads CASSLDRGNTEAFF. The DNA for the CDR3 is TGCGCCAGCAGCTTGGACAGGGGAAACACTGAAGCTTTCTTT.

The chain carries TRBV30 and TRBJ1-4; perhaps TRBD1 as D (6 bases). The CDR3 is 15 amino acids. In germline, CDR1 is GTSNPN, CDR2 SVGIG (reference sequence). Trimming stripped 2 bases from V and 7 bases from J, with 17 bases between. The CDR3 nucleotides read TGTGCCTGGAGTTTCGGTGCAGGGGTTCTTGAAAAACTGTTTTTT. Amino acids: CAWSFGAGVLEKLFF.

This clonotype was counted between two and nine times. The rearrangement links TRBV2 to TRBJ1-1; D is uncertain. V lost 7 bases and J lost 1, with 10 bases in between. Germline V CDR1 and CDR2: SNHLY, FYNNEI. The length of the CDR3 is 13 residues. CDR3 bases: TGTGCCAGCACCGTGGAAGAGAACACTGAAGCTTTCTTT. This encodes CASTVEENTEAFF.

The chain uses TRBV30 and TRBJ2-7, with D possibly being TRBD2 (5 bases). With 0 bases removed from V and 2 bases from J, the gap between germline ends came to 11 bases. The CDR3 has 14 amino acids. The germline V gene has CDR1 GTSNPN and CDR2 SVGIG (reference sequence). CDR3 bases: TGTGCCTGGAGTGTAAGGAGAGGGACCTACGAGCAGTACTTC. Residues: CAWSVRRGTYEQYF.

The gene calls are TRBV3-1 and TRBJ2-7, with a weak D call TRBD2 (6 bases). V was cut by 0 bases and J by 0 bases, with 18 bases left in between. CDR3 length: 18 residues. CDR1 and CDR2 (germline): LGHDT, YNNKEL (reference sequence). CDR3 sequence (DNA): TGTGCCAGCAGCCAAGATCACGGTCGGGGGTCTGCCTCCTACGAGCAGTACTTC. Translating it yields CASSQDHGRGSASYEQYF.

The chain links TRBV3-1 to TRBJ2-3; 7 bases line up with TRBD2. Germline V gene data show CDR1 as LGHDT and CDR2 as YNNKEL (reference sequence). V shed 4 bases and J 4 bases; nucleotides not matched to a gene: 5. CDR3 length equals 14 residues. CDR3 bases: TGTGCCAGCAGCCCTAGCGGAGCCCCAGATACGCAGTATTTT. This encodes CASSPSGAPDTQYF.

The count of this clonotype is one. The chain carries TRBV6-1 and TRBJ2-2; perhaps TRBD1 as D (6 bases). Trimming cost V 7 bases and J 8 bases, with 23 bases left between them. The CDR3 is 16 residues long. Germline lookup yields CDR1 MNHNS and CDR2 SASEGT. This chain's CDR3 is CASKRDAALGTGELFF. DNA of the CDR3: TGTGCCAGCAAGAGAGACGCCGCTTTGGGGACAGGGGAGCTGTTTTTT.